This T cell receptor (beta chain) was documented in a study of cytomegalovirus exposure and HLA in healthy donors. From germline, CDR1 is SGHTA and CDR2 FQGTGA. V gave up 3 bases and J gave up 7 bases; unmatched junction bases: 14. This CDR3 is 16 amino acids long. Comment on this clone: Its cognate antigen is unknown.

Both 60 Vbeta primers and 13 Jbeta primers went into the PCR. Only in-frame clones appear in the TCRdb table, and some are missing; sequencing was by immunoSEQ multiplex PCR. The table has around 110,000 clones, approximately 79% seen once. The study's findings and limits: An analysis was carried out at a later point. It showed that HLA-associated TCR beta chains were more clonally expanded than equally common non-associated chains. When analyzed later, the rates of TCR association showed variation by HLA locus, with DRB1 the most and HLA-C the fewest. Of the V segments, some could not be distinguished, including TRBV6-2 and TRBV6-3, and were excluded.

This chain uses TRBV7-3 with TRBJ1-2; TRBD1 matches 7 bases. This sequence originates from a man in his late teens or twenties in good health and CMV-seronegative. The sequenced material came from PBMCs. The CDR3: CASSFDRDKVRCGYTF. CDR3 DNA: TGTGCCAGCAGCTTTGACAGGGATAAGGTTAGATGTGGCTACACCTTC.